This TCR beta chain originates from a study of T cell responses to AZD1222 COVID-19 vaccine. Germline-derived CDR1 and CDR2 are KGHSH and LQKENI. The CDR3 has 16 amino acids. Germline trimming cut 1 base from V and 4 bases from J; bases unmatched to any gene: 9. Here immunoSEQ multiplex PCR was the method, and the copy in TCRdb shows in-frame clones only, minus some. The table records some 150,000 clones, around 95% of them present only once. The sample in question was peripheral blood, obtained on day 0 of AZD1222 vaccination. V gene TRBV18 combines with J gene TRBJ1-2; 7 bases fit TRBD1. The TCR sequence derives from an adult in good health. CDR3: CASSPLVDRAAYGYTF. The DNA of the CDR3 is TGTGCCAGCTCACCACTGGTCGACAGGGCTGCCTATGGCTACACCTTC. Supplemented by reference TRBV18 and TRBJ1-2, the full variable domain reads NAGVMQNPRHLVRRRGQEARLRCSPMKGHSHVYWYRQLPEEGLKFMVYLQKENIIDESGMPKERFSAEFPKEGPSILRIQQVVRGDSAAYFCASSPLVDRAAYGYTFGSGTRLTVV.